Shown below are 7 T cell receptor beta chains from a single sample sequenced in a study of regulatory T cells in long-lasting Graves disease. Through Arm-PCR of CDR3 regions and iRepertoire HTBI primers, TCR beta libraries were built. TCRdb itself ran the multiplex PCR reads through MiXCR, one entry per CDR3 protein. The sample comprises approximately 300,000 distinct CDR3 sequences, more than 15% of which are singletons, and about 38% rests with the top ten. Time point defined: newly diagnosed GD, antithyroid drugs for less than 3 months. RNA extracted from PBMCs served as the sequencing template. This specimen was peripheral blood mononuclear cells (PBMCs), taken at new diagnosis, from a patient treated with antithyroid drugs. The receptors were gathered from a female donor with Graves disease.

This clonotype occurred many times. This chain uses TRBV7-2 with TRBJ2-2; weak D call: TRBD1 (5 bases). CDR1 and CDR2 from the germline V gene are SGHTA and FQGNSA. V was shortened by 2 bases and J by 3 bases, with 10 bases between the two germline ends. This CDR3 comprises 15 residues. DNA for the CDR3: TGTGCCAGCAGCTTACGGGCCAGGGACACCGGGGAGCTGTTTTTT. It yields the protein CASSLRARDTGELFF.

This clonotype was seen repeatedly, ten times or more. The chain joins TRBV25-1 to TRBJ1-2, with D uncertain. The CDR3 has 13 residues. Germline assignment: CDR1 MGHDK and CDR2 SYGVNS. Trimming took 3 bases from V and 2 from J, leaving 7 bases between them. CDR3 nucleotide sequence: TGTGCCAGCAGTGATTACAGCAACTATGGCTACACCTTC. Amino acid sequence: CASSDYSNYGYTF.

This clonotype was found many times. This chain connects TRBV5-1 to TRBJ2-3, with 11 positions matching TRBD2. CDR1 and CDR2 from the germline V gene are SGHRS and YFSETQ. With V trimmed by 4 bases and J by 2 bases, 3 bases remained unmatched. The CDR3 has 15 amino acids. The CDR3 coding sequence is TGCGCCAGCAGCGGTAGCGGGAGGGCCACAGATACGCAGTATTTT. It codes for CASSGSGRATDTQYF.

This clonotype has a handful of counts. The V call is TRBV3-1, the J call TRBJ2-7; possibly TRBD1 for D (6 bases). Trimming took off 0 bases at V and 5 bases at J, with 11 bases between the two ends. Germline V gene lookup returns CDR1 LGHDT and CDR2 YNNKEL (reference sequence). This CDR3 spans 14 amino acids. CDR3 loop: CASSQDRGRNEQYF. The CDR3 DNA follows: TGTGCCAGCAGCCAAGACAGGGGCAGGAACGAGCAGTACTTC.

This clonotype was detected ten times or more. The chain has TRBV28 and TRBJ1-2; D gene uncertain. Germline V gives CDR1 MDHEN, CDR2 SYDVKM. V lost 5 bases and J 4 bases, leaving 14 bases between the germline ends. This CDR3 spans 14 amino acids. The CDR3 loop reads CASSRVGIVYGYTF. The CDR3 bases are TGTGCCAGCAGTCGAGTAGGGATTGTCTATGGCTACACCTTC.

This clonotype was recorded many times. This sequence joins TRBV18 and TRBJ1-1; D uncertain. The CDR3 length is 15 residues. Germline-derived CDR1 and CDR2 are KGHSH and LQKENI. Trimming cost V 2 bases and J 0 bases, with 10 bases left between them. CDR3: CASSPFHDMNTEAFF. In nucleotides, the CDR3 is TGTGCCAGCTCACCATTTCATGATATGAACACTGAAGCTTTCTTT. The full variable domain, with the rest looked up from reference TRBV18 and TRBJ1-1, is NAGVMQNPRHLVRRRGQEARLRCSPMKGHSHVYWYRQLPEEGLKFMVYLQKENIIDESGMPKERFSAEFPKEGPSILRIQQVVRGDSAAYFCASSPFHDMNTEAFFGQGTRLTVV.

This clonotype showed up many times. DNA for the CDR3: TGTGCCAGCAGCTTATATCCCGAGGGCCAAACCTACGAGCAGTACTTC. Translated: CASSLYPEGQTYEQYF. V usage is TRBV7-8 and J usage is TRBJ2-7, with D perhaps matching TRBD2 (5 bases). The CDR3 extends over 16 amino acids. With 2 bases removed from V and 2 bases from J, the gap between germline ends came to 16 bases. The germline V gene has CDR1 SGHVS and CDR2 FQNEAQ. Drawing the rest from reference TRBV7-8 and TRBJ2-7, the complete variable domain is GAGVSQSPRYKVAKRGQDVALRCDPISGHVSLFWYQQALGQGPEFLTYFQNEAQLDKSGLPSDRFFAERPEGSVSTLKIQRTQQEDSAVYLCASSLYPEGQTYEQYFGPGTRLTVT.